Following are 11 T cell receptor beta chains from one sample sequenced in a study of T-cell reconstitution after alpha-beta-depleted transplantation in children. The authors prepared the TCRbeta library with unique molecular identifiers. TCRdb fed the PCR reads into MiXCR, producing one record per CDR3 protein. This sample has 360,000 or so distinct CDR3 sequences, with approximately 20% found just once. The material sequenced was PBMCs from the stem cell graft donor, taken from the stem cell graft. The receptor source for this set is a human donor who donated a stem cell graft to a child with acute myeloid leukemia.

The chain joins TRBV4-1 to TRBJ2-1; D not resolved. CDR1 MGHRA and CDR2 YSYEKL come from the germline V gene. V lost 2 bases and J lost 8, with 22 bases in between. CDR3 length: 17 amino acids. The CDR3 region is CASSQLTTTSSFHEQFF. The CDR3 coding sequence is TGCGCCAGCAGCCAACTTACCACTACAAGCTCATTCCATGAGCAGTTCTTC.

The rearrangement joins TRBV5-1 to TRBJ2-2; 7 bases agree with TRBD1. Losses at the gene ends were 4 bases for V and 2 bases for J; bases not matched to a gene: 14. Germline CDR1 and CDR2: SGHRS and YFSETQ. The CDR3 sequence is 18 residues long. This CDR3 reads CASSLRLQGSGNTGELFF. CDR3 nucleotide sequence: TGCGCCAGCAGCCTGAGGCTACAGGGGAGTGGTAACACCGGGGAGCTGTTTTTT.

This clonotype was counted between two and nine times. V is TRBV29-1 and J is TRBJ2-3, with 7 nucleotides matching TRBD2. The V gene end was trimmed by 1 base and the J gene end by 1 base; junction bases not matched to a gene: 2. The V gene's germline CDR1 is SQVTM and CDR2 ANQGSEA. CDR3 length: 14 residues. In nucleotides, the CDR3 is TGCAGCGTTGAAGGCGGGAGCGGCACAGATACGCAGTATTTT. This gives the protein CSVEGGSGTDTQYF.

In its sample, this clonotype was seen a few times. The V call is TRBV6-1, the J call TRBJ2-1; TRBD2 agrees at 11 bases. Per germline, CDR1 MNHNS and CDR2 SASEGT. J gave up 0 bases and V 10 bases, and 5 bases lay outside the gene matches. The CDR3 is 15 amino acids. The CDR3 loop reads CATKGTSGSYNEQFF. The DNA of the CDR3 is TGTGCCACCAAGGGGACTAGCGGCTCCTACAATGAGCAGTTCTTC.

The V and J genes are TRBV11-2 and TRBJ2-2; no reliable D call. The V end was cut by 6 bases, the J end by 13 bases, with 12 bases between. CDR1 and CDR2 from the germline V gene are SGHAT and FQNNGV. The CDR3 has 11 amino acids. The DNA for the CDR3 is TGTGCCAGCAGGTTAAATGGAGCGCTGTTTTTT. It translates to CASRLNGALFF.

This clonotype was detected only a few times. This rearrangement joins TRBV11-2 to TRBJ2-5, with TRBD1 as a possible D gene (6 bases). CDR3 length: 14 residues. V was shortened by 0 bases and J by 7 bases, with 12 bases between the two germline ends. Germline V gene data show CDR1 as SGHAT and CDR2 as FQNNGV. CDR3 sequence reads: CASSLDPVGGTQYF. CDR3 nucleotide sequence: TGTGCCAGCAGCTTAGATCCGGTAGGGGGGACCCAGTACTTC.

CDR3 nucleotides: TGTGCCAGCAGTTTATGGAAGCGGGAGAAAAGATACGAGCAGTACTTC. This gives the protein CASSLWKREKRYEQYF. The chain recombines TRBV28 with TRBJ2-7, with 8 bases that match TRBD2. The CDR3 is 16 residues long. Germline V gene data show CDR1 as MDHEN and CDR2 as SYDVKM. V lost 0 bases, J lost 4 bases, and 8 bases stayed unmatched.

This chain uses TRBV7-8 with TRBJ2-1; possibly TRBD1 or TRBD2 for D (6 bases each). The V end lost 5 bases, the J end lost 3 bases, and 17 bases lay between the germline ends. Per germline, CDR1 SGHVS and CDR2 FQNEAQ. The CDR3 sequence is 16 residues long. The CDR3 spells CASSKKLAGHYNEQFF. The DNA of the CDR3 is TGTGCCAGCAGCAAAAAGCTCGCGGGACACTACAATGAGCAGTTCTTC.

The sample holds a few counts of this clonotype. The rearrangement uses TRBV12-3 or TRBV12-4 and TRBJ2-5; 10 bases line up with TRBD1. V lost 6 bases and J lost 5; bases outside the gene matches: 9. This CDR3 region has 15 residues. The CDR3: CASSPSGQGLETQYF. CDR3 nucleotides: TGTGCCAGCAGCCCCTCGGGACAGGGGCTCGAGACCCAGTACTTC.

This clonotype has only a few counts. The chain couples TRBV3-1 to TRBJ2-2; D unclear. The germline gives CDR1 LGHDT, CDR2 YNNKEL (reference sequence). CDR3 length: 15 residues. V lost 1 base to trimming and J lost 4 bases, with 10 bases between them. CDR3 in amino acids: CASSQGRIRTGELFF. CDR3 sequence (DNA): TGTGCCAGCAGCCAAGGACGGATACGCACCGGGGAGCTGTTTTTT.

This clonotype was recorded many times. The chain combines TRBV20-1 with TRBJ2-1, with TRBD2 identical over 8 bases. V shed 4 bases, J shed 1 base, and the junction held 9 bases outside the gene matches. Germline values: CDR1 DFQATT, CDR2 SNEGSKA (reference sequence). This CDR3 has 16 amino acids. CDR3 residues: CSAIDSSGLSYNEQFF. CDR3 DNA: TGCAGTGCTATAGACTCTAGCGGGCTTTCCTACAATGAGCAGTTCTTC.